These T cell receptor beta chains were read from a single sample in a study of Ad26.COV2.S vaccination and SARS-CoV-2 variants. Produced via immunoSEQ multiplex PCR; TCRdb's table is partial and in-frame only. The data contain over 400,000 clones, approximately 89% of them seen just once; the ten biggest clones take up around 2.6%. Source: peripheral blood, taken in a trial of Ad26.COV2.S vaccine versus placebo. Receptor source: a person aged 18-65 years who received the Ad26.COV2.S COVID-19 vaccine or a placebo. Both conserved end residues are trimmed from each CDR3. Rows give clone size only sometimes, using once, few, many, or a class for an expanded clone.

CDR3aa	v_gene	j_gene	abundance
ASSYGPPTEAF	TRBV6-5	TRBJ1-1	NA
ASSFFDTNTEAF	TRBV5-1	TRBJ1-1	NA
ASSRGQGDSPLH	TRBV18	TRBJ1-6	NA
ATLGGVGYNEQF	TRBV5-4	TRBJ2-1	NA
ASSLGTASTDTQY	TRBV5-1	TRBJ2-3	once
ANGPGGADTQY	TRBV30	TRBJ2-3	NA
ASSQEGPRTGGVRNTIY	TRBV4-2	TRBJ1-3	NA
ASSYRVDQPQH	TRBV6-5	TRBJ1-5	NA
ASSSGTDYGYT	TRBV11-2	TRBJ1-2	NA
ASRVRSEAF	TRBV19	TRBJ1-1	few
ASTLAGPGRYEQY	TRBV6-6	TRBJ2-7	NA
ASSWTVLSEKLF	TRBV11-3	TRBJ1-4	few
ASSLLGGLPTEAF	TRBV7-8	TRBJ1-1	NA
ASSSQGIGEKLF	TRBV5-1	TRBJ1-4	NA
ASSAPGGDTQY	TRBV28	TRBJ2-3	NA
ASSISGGSYNEQF	TRBV7-3	TRBJ2-1	NA
ASSVGTRQPQH	TRBV9	TRBJ1-5	NA
ASSQGRDYEQY	TRBV4-3	TRBJ2-7	NA
ASSLRRAYEQF	TRBV6-2/TRBV6-3	TRBJ2-1	NA
ASSPRLDRDTEAF	TRBV4-3	TRBJ1-1	once
ASSQGHYGYT	TRBV6-2/TRBV6-3	TRBJ1-2	NA
ASSGVTGDTEAF	TRBV2	TRBJ1-1	NA
ASSLSMRGNGYT	TRBV27	TRBJ1-2	NA
ASSLTAYQPQH	TRBV5-8	TRBJ1-5	NA